The source of this TCR beta chain is a study of CD8+ T cells in alopecia areata. Treatment given: oral pan-JAK inhibitor, 5-10 mg twice daily. Germline CDR1 is SGHAT and CDR2 is FQNNGV. Trimming removed 3 bases from V and 3 bases from J; junction bases left unmatched: 7. CDR3 length: 15 residues. In its sample, this clone was seen a few times. As the sequencing template, cDNA was produced by extracting RNA and reverse transcribing it. The assay was immunoSEQ multiplex PCR, and TCRdb's table has in-frame clones only and misses some. The sample lists over 80,000 clones, roughly 45% seen once, with around 18% in the top ten.

This receptor was identified in a human donor with alopecia areata. The chain links TRBV11-2 to TRBJ2-7; 8 bases match TRBD2. Sequencing used CD8+ T cells sorted from blood, obtained at week 24, from a patient treated with tofacitinib. The CDR3 protein is CASSFGTRFGYEQYF. The CDR3 DNA follows: TGTGCCAGCAGCTTCGGGACTAGGTTCGGCTACGAGCAGTACTTC.